One T cell receptor (beta chain) is described in this entry. The antigen is unknown. This sample is part of a study of T cell repertoires in cytomegalovirus infection. Looking at the study overall: CMV infection and matching HLA type were both indicated by public TCR beta signatures.

Via MiXCR, TCRdb re-called the reads, giving one row per CDR3 protein. Here the sample spans roughly 570,000 distinct CDR3 sequences, around two fifths being singletons. General study results and limits: The study identified carriers of CMV plus the relevant HLA from cumulative public TCR beta family frequency. CMV-specific TCR beta clonotypes restricted by HLA-C were the ones dominating the ex vivo response.

V shed 3 bases and J shed 7 bases, with 12 bases lying between them. This CDR3 comprises 13 residues. This TCR derives from a human donor in good health (CMV status not recorded). Some clones in this sample may be carry-over from other donors' samples. Source: cultured PBMCs, taken from culture after CMV antigen stimulation. V is TRBV12-3 or TRBV12-4 and J is TRBJ1-2, with D possibly being TRBD1 (6 bases). The CDR3 nucleotides read TGTGCCAGCAGTTTTTCAGGGGCGAGTGGCTACACCTTC. It specifies CASSFSGASGYTF.